The 12 T cell receptor beta chains presented below share a single source sample, sequenced in a study of a mutant IDH1 vaccine in newly diagnosed glioma. Sequencing was performed with immunoSEQ multiplex PCR; in TCRdb, only in-frame clones are kept and a portion is missing. The table shows about 60,000 clones, with about 87% occurring only once. No antigen has been identified for these receptors. As to time point: week 23, last vaccination. The investigators gave 300 ug of mutant IDH1 20-mer peptide in each vaccine dose, together with topical imiquimod. The material sequenced was PBMCs, taken from a glioma patient whose treatment included an IDH1 peptide vaccine. These receptors were obtained from a man between 40 and 49 years old with glioma.

V and J are TRBV27 and TRBJ2-1; no firm D call. The CDR3 consists of 9 residues. Germline CDR1 MNHEY, CDR2 SMNVEV (reference sequence). Trimming stripped 6 bases from V and 13 bases from J, with 7 bases between. This CDR3 is CASRVSQFF. The CDR3, as DNA: TGTGCCAGCAGGGTTTCACAGTTCTTC.

CDR3 sequence (DNA): TGTGCCAGCAGTATCCAGGGTTTCGGGGAGCTGTTTTTT. Protein: CASSIQGFGELFF. The rearrangement links TRBV7-2 to TRBJ2-2, with a weak D call TRBD1 (5 bases). From germline, CDR1 is SGHTA and CDR2 FQGNSA. Trimming took 6 bases from V and 7 from J, leaving 12 bases between them. The CDR3 totals 13 residues.

V and J are TRBV5-1 and TRBJ2-7; D may be TRBD1 (7 bases). V lost 4 bases and J lost 3, with 14 bases in between. The CDR3 covers 14 residues. Germline V gene data show CDR1 as SGHRS and CDR2 as YFSETQ. The CDR3 here is CASSPAGQHYEQYF. The CDR3, as DNA: TGCGCCAGCAGCCCCGCGGGACAGCACTACGAGCAGTACTTC. The variable domain in full, with the rest retrieved from reference TRBV5-1 and TRBJ2-7, is KAGVTQTPRYLIKTRGQQVTLSCSPISGHRSVSWYQQTPGQGLQFLFEYFSETQRNKGNFPGRFSGRQFSNSRSEMNVSTLELGDSALYLCASSPAGQHYEQYFGPGTRLTVT.

V usage is TRBV6-1 and J usage is TRBJ2-1; D gene ambiguous. Per germline, CDR1 MNHNS and CDR2 SASEGT. The length of the CDR3 is 11 residues. The germline V and J ends were trimmed by 7 bases and 8 bases, with 9 bases remaining between them. CDR3 bases: TGTGCCAGCAATCTATACGATGAGCAGTTCTTC. Amino acid sequence: CASNLYDEQFF.

The chain is built from TRBV5-1 and TRBJ1-5, with D unresolved. The V and J ends lost 0 bases and 2 bases respectively, with 3 bases between them. This CDR3 is 13 amino acids long. Per germline, CDR1 SGHRS and CDR2 YFSETQ. As DNA, the CDR3 is TGCGCCAGCAGCTTGGTGGGCAATCAGCCCCAGCATTTT. It specifies CASSLVGNQPQHF. Filled out from reference TRBV5-1 and TRBJ1-5, the complete variable domain reads KAGVTQTPRYLIKTRGQQVTLSCSPISGHRSVSWYQQTPGQGLQFLFEYFSETQRNKGNFPGRFSGRQFSNSRSEMNVSTLELGDSALYLCASSLVGNQPQHFGDGTRLSIL.

This chain joins TRBV5-6 and TRBJ1-5; the match to TRBD1 covers 7 bases. CDR3 length: 14 residues. Germline CDR1 SGHDT, CDR2 YYEEEE. J lost 1 base, V lost 5 bases, and 3 bases had no gene match. The CDR3 coding sequence is TGTGCCAGCAGGTTGACAGGGAGCAATCAGCCCCAGCATTTT. Protein product: CASRLTGSNQPQHF.

In this sample, this clone turned up once. The CDR3 sequence is CASNLAESTDTQYF. In DNA form, the CDR3 reads TGTGCCAGCAACCTAGCGGAAAGCACAGATACGCAGTATTTT. The chain carries TRBV5-4 and TRBJ2-3, with TRBD2 matching 7 bases. The CDR3 is 14 residues long. The trim removed 6 bases at V and 0 bases at J, leaving 4 bases unmatched. Germline CDR1 is SGHNT and CDR2 is YYREEE (reference sequence).

This chain joins TRBV6-5 and TRBJ1-1; D gene uncertain. This CDR3 comprises 16 residues. Looked up from germline, CDR1 is MNHEY and CDR2 is SVGAGI. V gave up 3 bases and J gave up 3 bases, with 17 bases separating them. CDR3 loop: CASSYGPLVDYTEAFF. CDR3 in DNA: TGTGCCAGCAGTTATGGGCCGCTCGTCGACTACACTGAAGCTTTCTTT.

The chain uses TRBV15 and TRBJ2-4; TRBD1 or TRBD2 may be the D gene (5 bases each). Germline loops: CDR1 LNHNV, CDR2 YYDKDF (reference sequence). Trimming cost V 8 bases and J 2 bases, with 19 bases left between them. This CDR3 has 16 residues. CDR3 nucleotide sequence: TGTGCCACCCGGCAGTGGGGGTTACTAACCAAAAACATTCAGTACTTC. It encodes CATRQWGLLTKNIQYF. Full variable domain (missing parts from reference TRBV15 and TRBJ2-4): DAMVIQNPRYQVTQFGKPVTLSCSQTLNHNVMYWYQQKSSQAPKLLFHYYDKDFNNEADTPDNFQSRRPNTSFCFLDIRSPGLGDTAMYLCATRQWGLLTKNIQYFGAGTRLSVL.

The chain has TRBV27 and TRBJ1-5; D unclear. The CDR3 has 15 amino acids. The germline CDR1 and CDR2 sequences are MNHEY and SMNVEV (reference sequence). V was pared by 6 bases and J by 5 bases, with 17 bases between. CDR3 sequence: CASSNRTQRYQPQHF. CDR3 sequence (DNA): TGTGCCAGCAGCAACCGGACCCAACGGTATCAGCCCCAGCATTTT.

V is TRBV2 and J is TRBJ1-2; tentatively, D is TRBD1 (6 bases). V lost 6 bases to trimming and J lost 2 bases, with 22 bases between them. The germline V gene has CDR1 SNHLY and CDR2 FYNNEI. This CDR3 region has 17 residues. The CDR3 nucleotides are TGTGCCAGCAGCGACCCCCTAGGGGGGGCACCGAACTATGGCTACACCTTC. Amino acids: CASSDPLGGAPNYGYTF.

V gene TRBV7-9 combines with J gene TRBJ2-3; 7 bases align to TRBD2. This CDR3 is 15 amino acids long. The junction had 7 bases not matched to a gene; V was cut back by 4 bases and J by 3 bases. Germline V lookup: CDR1 SEHNR, CDR2 FQNEAQ (reference sequence). The CDR3 region has the DNA TGTGCCAGCAGCTACGGACGGGGAGGGACAGATACGCAGTATTTT. Encoded protein: CASSYGRGGTDTQYF. Together with reference TRBV7-9 and TRBJ2-3, the CDR3 gives the full variable domain: DTGVSQNPRHKITKRGQNVTFRCDPISEHNRLYWYRQTLGQGPEFLTYFQNEAQLEKSRLLSDRFSAERPKGSFSTLEIQRTEQGDSAMYLCASSYGRGGTDTQYFGPGTRLTVL.